These 24 T cell receptor beta chains came from one sample sequenced in a study of OX40 agonist ivuxolimab in advanced cancers. Sequencing used immunoSEQ multiplex PCR; TCRdb keeps in-frame clones, though not all of them. This sample has about 80,000 clones, with roughly 84% found just once. This sample comprised CD4+ or CD8+ T cells sorted from blood, obtained in a trial of the OX40 agonist ivuxolimab. The receptors derive from an adult with an advanced solid tumor such as melanoma, head and neck, liver or kidney cancer.

The chain has TRBV6-6 and TRBJ1-4, with D hard to call. Germline V lookup: CDR1 MNHNY, CDR2 SVGAGI (reference sequence). Trimming shortened V by 4 bases and J by 3 bases, and 15 bases separated the two germline ends. The CDR3 sequence is 16 residues long. CDR3 in amino acids: CASSWVGSASNEKLFF. In DNA form, the CDR3 reads TGTGCCAGCAGTTGGGTGGGGAGCGCGTCTAATGAAAAACTGTTTTTT.

The chain recombines TRBV5-6 with TRBJ1-2; the D is unclear. The CDR3 extends over 13 amino acids. Per the germline V gene, CDR1 is SGHDT and CDR2 is YYEEEE. Trimming removed 0 bases at V and 5 bases at J, with 8 bases between. CDR3 in amino acids: CASSLVAGYGYTF. DNA for the CDR3: TGTGCCAGCAGCTTGGTGGCGGGGTATGGCTACACCTTC.

On this clone: One end of the junction fails to match germline, which may point to a read error. V and J are TRBV12-5 and TRBJ1-3, with D uncertain. CDR3 length: 8 amino acids. The germline V gene encodes CDR1 LGHNT and CDR2 FRNRAP. Written as DNA, the CDR3 is TGTGCTAGGTTACAGAGTCCTTTT. Protein sequence: CARLQSPF.

In its sample, this clone was seen a few times. The V gene is TRBV28, the J gene TRBJ1-4, with TRBD1 as a possible D gene (6 bases). With 1 base removed from V and 11 bases from J, the gap between germline ends came to 11 bases. Looked up from germline, CDR1 is MDHEN and CDR2 is SYDVKM. The CDR3 is 13 residues long. CDR3 sequence reads: CASSLSGGVKLFF. The DNA for the CDR3 is TGTGCCAGCAGTTTATCTGGGGGCGTCAAACTGTTTTTT. Together with reference TRBV28 and TRBJ1-4, the CDR3 gives the full variable domain: DVKVTQSSRYLVKRTGEKVFLECVQDMDHENMFWYRQDPGLGLRLIYFSYDVKMKEKGDIPEGYSVSREKKERFSLILESASTNQTSMYLCASSLSGGVKLFFGSGTQLSVL.

The chain uses TRBV30 and TRBJ1-2; D perhaps matches TRBD1 (6 bases). V lost 2 bases to trimming and J lost 4 bases, with 14 bases between them. Germline V gene sequence: CDR1 GTSNPN, CDR2 SVGIG (reference sequence). CDR3 length: 14 amino acids. The CDR3 DNA follows: TGTGCCTGGAGTCCAGGGGCCACACTCTATGGCTACACCTTC. It codes for CAWSPGATLYGYTF.

The rearrangement uses TRBV5-5 and TRBJ2-7; 9 nucleotides align to TRBD2. The CDR3 is 16 residues long. The V gene end was trimmed by 3 bases and the J gene end by 1 base; junction bases not matched to a gene: 8. Per the germline V gene, CDR1 is SGHKS and CDR2 is YYEKEE (reference sequence). The CDR3 bases are TGTGCCAGCAGCTCTAGACTAGCGGTACTATCCTACGAGCAGTACTTC. Amino acid sequence: CASSSRLAVLSYEQYF.

The CDR3 loop is CASSLYTGGSGGNTIYF. In DNA form, the CDR3 reads TGTGCCAGCAGTTTATATACAGGGGGAAGTGGGGGAAACACCATATATTTT. This chain uses TRBV28 with TRBJ1-3; 8 bases line up with TRBD1. Trimming removed 1 base from V and 4 bases from J; junction bases left unmatched: 9. Germline CDR1 is MDHEN and CDR2 is SYDVKM. The CDR3 length is 17 residues.

This clone was seen a few times. The rearrangement uses TRBV7-9 and TRBJ2-2, with 9 bases identical to TRBD1. With V trimmed by 6 bases and J by 0 bases, 5 bases remained unmatched. CDR1 is SEHNR, CDR2 FQNEAQ, per germline (reference sequence). The CDR3 is 16 amino acids. CDR3 coding DNA: TGTGCCAGCAGTCGCCGGGACAGGGCGAACACCGGGGAGCTGTTTTTT. Translating gives CASSRRDRANTGELFF.

The chain employs TRBV19 and TRBJ2-3; D gene uncertain. V lost 4 bases and J lost 2, with 7 bases in between. This CDR3 spans 13 amino acids. CDR1 is LNHDA and CDR2 is SQIVND in the germline V gene (reference sequence). The CDR3 nucleotides are TGTGCCAGTAGTAGGCAAGACACAGATACGCAGTATTTT. Encoded protein: CASSRQDTDTQYF.

This clone has a single count. V and J are TRBV7-9 and TRBJ2-2; 7 nucleotides line up with TRBD2. CDR3 length equals 15 residues. Germline CDR1 is SEHNR and CDR2 is FQNEAQ (reference sequence). V was pared by 8 bases and J by 3 bases, with 9 bases of the junction left unmatched. The DNA of the CDR3 is TGTGCCAGCGTCGTTAGCGGGCGATACACCGGGGAGCTGTTTTTT. This translates into CASVVSGRYTGELFF.

The chain has TRBV27 and TRBJ2-3; 7 positions agree with TRBD2. J was trimmed by 3 bases and V by 4 bases; bases with no gene match: 4. Germline V CDR1 and CDR2: MNHEY, SMNVEV (reference sequence). The CDR3 runs to 14 residues. This CDR3 is CASSWGGRTDTQYF. CDR3 in DNA: TGTGCCAGCAGTTGGGGCGGGAGAACAGATACGCAGTATTTT.

The chain recombines TRBV19 with TRBJ1-1, with D perhaps TRBD1 (6 bases). V was clipped by 3 bases and J by 10 bases, with 15 bases between them. The CDR3 spans 13 residues. Germline V CDR1 and CDR2: LNHDA, SQIVND (reference sequence). As DNA, the CDR3 is TGTGCCAGTAGTATTGGCAGGGGAAGTGTAGCTTTCTTT. Translating it yields CASSIGRGSVAFF.

The V call is TRBV7-2, the J call TRBJ2-7; possibly TRBD2 for D (5 bases). This CDR3 is 12 amino acids long. The germline V gene encodes CDR1 SGHTA and CDR2 FQGNSA. V was trimmed by 4 bases and J by 7 bases, leaving 11 bases between them. The CDR3 coding sequence is TGTGCCAGCAGCTCATACCGAGGGGAGCAGTACTTC. It specifies CASSSYRGEQYF.

This clone was seen a handful of times. This chain links TRBV18 with TRBJ1-5; 7 positions match TRBD1. CDR1 is KGHSH and CDR2 is LQKENI in the germline V gene. This CDR3 comprises 13 residues. Trimming took 4 bases from V and 5 from J; bases not matched to a gene: 2. The CDR3 nucleotides are TGTGCCAGCTCACAGGGGGCGGATCAGCCCCAGCATTTT. It encodes CASSQGADQPQHF.

The chain couples TRBV18 to TRBJ1-2; TRBD1 agrees at 8 bases. CDR1 and CDR2 (germline): KGHSH, LQKENI. V lost 7 bases and J lost 2; bases outside the gene matches: 12. This CDR3 has 16 residues. CDR3 DNA: TGTGCCAGCTTCCGGGACAGGTCTCTTGGAAACTATGGCTACACCTTC. This gives the protein CASFRDRSLGNYGYTF.

The chain uses TRBV7-2 and TRBJ1-4; the D gene is possibly TRBD1 (5 bases). This CDR3 contains 15 residues. Germline CDR1 and CDR2: SGHTA and FQGNSA. Trimming left V 6 bases short and J 2 bases short, with 13 bases between. The CDR3 nucleotides are TGTGCCAGCAGGGGGGTATCGTTGACTAATGAAAAACTGTTTTTT. It yields the protein CASRGVSLTNEKLFF.

This chain links TRBV10-3 with TRBJ1-1, with a tentative D call TRBD1 (6 bases). V gave up 6 bases and J gave up 3 bases, with 17 bases separating them. Germline CDR1 and CDR2: ENHRY and SYGVKD. This CDR3 has 15 amino acids. The CDR3 nucleotides read TGTGCCATCAGGGGGGGGGCGGGGAACCACACTGAAGCTTTCTTT. Translation gives CAIRGGAGNHTEAFF.

The chain employs TRBV7-2 and TRBJ2-7; no definite D call. V shed 1 base and J shed 1 base, with 11 bases lying between them. Germline loops: CDR1 SGHTA, CDR2 FQGNSA. The CDR3 totals 15 residues. For the CDR3, the DNA is TGTGCCAGCAGCTTAGGATCCACGCTGTCCTACGAGCAGTACTTC. Translation: CASSLGSTLSYEQYF.

The chain joins TRBV2 to TRBJ2-2; no reliable D call. Looked up from germline, CDR1 is SNHLY and CDR2 is FYNNEI. The CDR3 consists of 11 residues. V lost 5 bases, J lost 8 bases, and 6 bases lay in between. CDR3 protein: CASSFVGELFF. The CDR3 DNA sequence: TGTGCCAGCAGTTTTGTGGGGGAGCTGTTTTTT.

Remarks on this clone: No DNA is shown, since the ends of the CDR3 on it are uncertain; the CDR3 is the one TCRdb lists. V is TRBV7-9 and J is TRBJ1-5; the tabulated D call, TRBD1, remains unverified against the DNA. The CDR3 has 19 residues if both end residues are counted. Germline CDR1 reads SEHNR; CDR2 reads FQNEAQ (reference sequence). The CDR3 is CASSSSWDRGGGSNQPQHF.

This chain uses TRBV14 with TRBJ1-3; D unclear. This CDR3 region has 14 residues. Trimming took off 0 bases at V and 7 bases at J, with 10 bases between the two ends. Germline CDR1 SGHDN, CDR2 FVKESK. The DNA for the CDR3 is TGTGCCAGCAGCCAAGACCTGCGGAGCAACACCATATATTTT. Its translation is CASSQDLRSNTIYF.

This chain joins TRBV11-2 and TRBJ2-3; the D is unclear. This CDR3 comprises 12 residues. V lost 1 base to trimming and J lost 8 bases, with 7 bases between them. The germline V gene encodes CDR1 SGHAT and CDR2 FQNNGV. CDR3 amino acids: CASSLVSSTQYF. In DNA, the CDR3 is TGTGCCAGCAGCTTAGTTTCCAGTACGCAGTATTTT. The full variable domain, its missing parts supplied by reference TRBV11-2 and TRBJ2-3, is EAGVAQSPRYKIIEKRQSVAFWCNPISGHATLYWYQQILGQGPKLLIQFQNNGVVDDSQLPKDRFSAERLKGVDSTLKIQPAKLEDSAVYLCASSLVSSTQYFGPGTRLTVL.

This rearrangement joins TRBV27 to TRBJ2-4; the D gene is possibly TRBD2 (5 bases). The CDR3 has 13 amino acids. The germline gives CDR1 MNHEY, CDR2 SMNVEV (reference sequence). V was clipped by 9 bases and J by 0 bases, with 9 bases between them. The CDR3 region is CASWAGAKNIQYF. As DNA, the CDR3 is TGTGCCAGTTGGGCGGGAGCCAAAAACATTCAGTACTTC.

This clone was picked up one time. This rearrangement joins TRBV18 to TRBJ2-3, with 8 bases that match TRBD2. With 5 bases clipped from V and 0 bases from J, the junction kept 7 bases outside the gene matches. CDR3 length: 16 residues. Germline V gene lookup returns CDR1 KGHSH and CDR2 LQKENI. The CDR3: CASSSQRGFSTDTQYF. The CDR3 region has the DNA TGTGCCAGCTCATCGCAGCGGGGGTTCAGCACAGATACGCAGTATTTT.